This paragraph covers one T cell receptor (beta chain) sequence. As yet, its antigen is unknown. Libraries were prepared by immunoSEQ multiplex PCR; TCRdb keeps only in-frame clonotypes and omits some of them. Altogether 40,000 or so clones are present, roughly nine tenths being singletons, with the ten largest covering roughly 15%. This specimen belongs to a study of lymphopenia after photon versus proton radiotherapy. There are 13 residues in the CDR3. Germline V lookup: CDR1 SGHVS, CDR2 FQNEAQ. With 5 bases removed from V and 3 bases from J, the gap between germline ends came to 10 bases. Overall study findings and caveats: Larger post-nadir TCR diversity loss correlated inversely with survival in deceased patients. Post-nadir diversity loss with photons came from oligoclonal expansion, particularly CD8+ Temra cells. Under photons, naive T cells and diversity fell while effector/memory populations rose.

The receptor's source is a man between 60 and 70 years old with cholangiocarcinoma. J is TRBJ2-5 and V is TRBV7-8; TRBD1 is a possible D gene (6 bases). This material consisted of peripheral blood, taken from a patient treated with photon-based radiotherapy. CDR3 residues: CASSRRGEETQYF. Written as DNA, the CDR3 is TGTGCCAGCAGCCGCAGGGGCGAAGAGACCCAGTACTTC. Filled out from reference TRBV7-8 and TRBJ2-5, the complete variable domain reads GAGVSQSPRYKVAKRGQDVALRCDPISGHVSLFWYQQALGQGPEFLTYFQNEAQLDKSGLPSDRFFAERPEGSVSTLKIQRTQQEDSAVYLCASSRRGEETQYFGPGTRLLVL.